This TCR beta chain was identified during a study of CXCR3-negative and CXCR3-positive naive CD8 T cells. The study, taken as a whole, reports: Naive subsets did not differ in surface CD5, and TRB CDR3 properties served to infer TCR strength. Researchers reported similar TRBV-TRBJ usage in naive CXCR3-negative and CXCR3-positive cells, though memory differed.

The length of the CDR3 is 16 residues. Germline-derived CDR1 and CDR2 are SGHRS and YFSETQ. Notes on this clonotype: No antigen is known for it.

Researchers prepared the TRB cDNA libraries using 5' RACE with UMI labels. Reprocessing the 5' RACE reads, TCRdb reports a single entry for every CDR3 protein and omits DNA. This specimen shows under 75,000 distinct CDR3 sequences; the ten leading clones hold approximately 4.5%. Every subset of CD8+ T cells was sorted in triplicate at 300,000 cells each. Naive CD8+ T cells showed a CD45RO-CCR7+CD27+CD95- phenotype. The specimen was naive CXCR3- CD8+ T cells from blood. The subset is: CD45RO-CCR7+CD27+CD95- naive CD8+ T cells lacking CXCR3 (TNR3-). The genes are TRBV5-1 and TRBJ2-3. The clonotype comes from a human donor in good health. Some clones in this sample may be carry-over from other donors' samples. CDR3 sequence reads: CASSSAWAGGTDTQYF.